This TCR beta chain was retrieved from a study of blood T cell repertoires in COVID-19. Study-wide context: Sites across the United States, Italy and Spain contributed samples from acute and convalescent COVID-19. T cells, B-cell-depleted T cells, or PBMCs provided the cDNA or gDNA that served as material.

In the original workflow: Researchers report that nucleated cell counts were estimated from reference gene primer amplification. TCRdb's copy holds only in-frame clones and misses some; the assay was immunoSEQ multiplex PCR. V and J calls and clone size are as listed in that table; D and trimming were resolved from the DNA. The data contain over 100,000 clones, around 87% of them singletons. With 0 bases removed from V and 8 bases from J, the gap between germline ends came to 11 bases. Looked up from germline, CDR1 is SGDLS and CDR2 is YYNGEE. The CDR3 contains 14 residues. Specimen: peripheral blood. This clonotype originated in a man in his fifties with active COVID-19. The chain recombines TRBV9 with TRBJ1-4; D is uncertain. The CDR3 protein is CASSVAGSEEKLFF. The DNA of the CDR3 is TGTGCCAGCAGCGTAGCGGGGTCCGAAGAAAAACTGTTTTTT.